The rows below give T cell receptor beta chains drawn from one sample of a study of blood T cell repertoires in COVID-19. Using immunoSEQ multiplex PCR, the repertoire was profiled, and TCRdb retains in-frame clones only, with some absent. This sample has around 230,000 clones, with over 70% found just once. The sample taken for sequencing was peripheral blood. The source of these receptors is a man aged 35 to 55 with acute or convalescent COVID-19. The CDR3 runs from the conserved cysteine through the conserved F or W. D genes are given only for firm matches. A clone size is listed for some rows: how often the clone was seen (once, few, many), or a class if it is expanded.

CDR3 length: 14; clone size: .; J gene: TRBJ2-3; D gene: TRBD2; V gene: TRBV18; CDR3 DNA: TGTGCCACCACTAGCGGGACCAGCACAGATACGCAGTATTTT; CDR3 protein: CATTSGTSTDTQYF
CDR3 length: 13; clone size: .; J gene: TRBJ1-4; D gene: TRBD1; V gene: TRBV4-2; CDR3 DNA: TGTGCCAGCTCGGGGACAGGGGGAGAAAAACTGTTTTTT; CDR3 protein: CASSGTGGEKLFF
CDR3 length: 13; clone size: .; J gene: TRBJ1-1; D gene: .; V gene: TRBV3-1/TRBV3-2; CDR3 DNA: TGTGCCAGCAGCCAAGGCTGGGGGGGTGAAGCTTTCTTT; CDR3 protein: CASSQGWGGEAFF
CDR3 length: 16; clone size: .; J gene: TRBJ2-1; D gene: TRBD2; V gene: TRBV19; CDR3 DNA: TGTGCCAGTAGTATAAGCGCGGGAGGGCCCGTTAATGAGCAGTTCTTC; CDR3 protein: CASSISAGGPVNEQFF
CDR3 length: 20; clone size: once; J gene: TRBJ2-6; D gene: .; V gene: TRBV4-3; CDR3 DNA: TGCGCCAGCAGCCCAGGGGGGCCGGGACAATACTCCTCTGGGGCCAACGTCCTGACTTTC; CDR3 protein: CASSPGGPGQYSSGANVLTF
CDR3 length: 15; clone size: .; J gene: TRBJ2-1; D gene: TRBD1; V gene: TRBV20-1; CDR3 DNA: TGCAGTGCTAGTCCTTTGGACAGGGTCTGGTATGAGCAGTTCTTC; CDR3 protein: CSASPLDRVWYEQFF
CDR3 length: 16; clone size: .; J gene: TRBJ2-1; D gene: TRBD2; V gene: TRBV29-1; CDR3 DNA: TGCAGCGCTCCAACTAGCGGTCTTGCCTCCTACAATGAGCAGTTCTTC; CDR3 protein: CSAPTSGLASYNEQFF
CDR3 length: 13; clone size: .; J gene: TRBJ1-2; D gene: .; V gene: TRBV6-5; CDR3 DNA: TGTGCCAGCAGTCCCCGGGGGGCAAGAGGCTACACCTTC; CDR3 protein: CASSPRGARGYTF
CDR3 length: 16; clone size: .; J gene: TRBJ2-7; D gene: .; V gene: TRBV2; CDR3 DNA: TGTGCCAGCAGTGAGCCGGGGCAGGGGAACTCCTACGAGCAGTACTTC; CDR3 protein: CASSEPGQGNSYEQYF
CDR3 length: 15; clone size: .; J gene: TRBJ2-7; D gene: TRBD2; V gene: TRBV18; CDR3 DNA: TGTGCCAGCTCACCACCGCTAGCGGGGTACTACGAGCAGTACTTC; CDR3 protein: CASSPPLAGYYEQYF
CDR3 length: 12; clone size: many; J gene: TRBJ1-1; D gene: .; V gene: TRBV29-1; CDR3 DNA: TGCAGCGTTGAAGATATCGACACTGAAGCTTTCTTT; CDR3 protein: CSVEDIDTEAFF
CDR3 length: 14; clone size: .; J gene: TRBJ1-3; D gene: .; V gene: TRBV5-6; CDR3 DNA: TGTGCCAGCAGCTTGGGGAGTCAAGGAAACACCATATATTTT; CDR3 protein: CASSLGSQGNTIYF
CDR3 length: 14; clone size: .; J gene: TRBJ1-1; D gene: .; V gene: TRBV19; CDR3 DNA: TGTGCCAGTAGTTTTTACAGGGAAAACACTGAAGCTTTCTTT; CDR3 protein: CASSFYRENTEAFF
CDR3 length: 14; clone size: .; J gene: TRBJ2-3; D gene: .; V gene: TRBV7-9; CDR3 DNA: TGTGCCAGCAGCTCTAGAAAAGGCACAGATACGCAGTATTTT; CDR3 protein: CASSSRKGTDTQYF
CDR3 length: 14; clone size: .; J gene: TRBJ1-2; D gene: TRBD1; V gene: TRBV6-5; CDR3 DNA: TGTGCCAGCAGGAGAGGGACAGGGCGGTTTGGTAGCACCTTC; CDR3 protein: CASRRGTGRFGSTF
CDR3 length: 16; clone size: .; J gene: TRBJ2-5; D gene: TRBD1; V gene: TRBV5-1; CDR3 DNA: TGCGCCAGCAGCCCCACGGGGGACAGGGAAGGGGAGACCCAGTACTTC; CDR3 protein: CASSPTGDREGETQYF
CDR3 length: 15; clone size: .; J gene: TRBJ2-2; D gene: TRBD1; V gene: TRBV7-3; CDR3 DNA: TGTGCCAGCAGGCGACAGGGGGCGAACACCGGGGAGCTGTTTTTT; CDR3 protein: CASRRQGANTGELFF
CDR3 length: 13; clone size: .; J gene: TRBJ1-1; D gene: TRBD1; V gene: TRBV2; CDR3 DNA: TGTGCCAGCAGCACAGGGGGGAGCACTGAAGCTTTCTTT; CDR3 protein: CASSTGGSTEAFF
CDR3 length: 17; clone size: .; J gene: TRBJ2-1; D gene: .; V gene: TRBV11-3; CDR3 DNA: TGTGCCAGCAGCTTCTCAGGGCCTCTTTTAGGGGTCGATGAGCAGTTCTTC; CDR3 protein: CASSFSGPLLGVDEQFF
CDR3 length: 20; clone size: .; J gene: TRBJ2-2; D gene: TRBD2; V gene: TRBV4-1; CDR3 DNA: TGCGCCAGCAGCCGTCCGCGATTAGCGGGAGGGCCTCGCGGCACCGGGGAGCTGTTTTTT; CDR3 protein: CASSRPRLAGGPRGTGELFF
CDR3 length: 12; clone size: .; J gene: TRBJ2-5; D gene: TRBD1; V gene: TRBV12-3/TRBV12-4; CDR3 DNA: TGTGCCAGCAGTTGGGACAGTGCGACCCAGTACTTC; CDR3 protein: CASSWDSATQYF
CDR3 length: 15; clone size: .; J gene: TRBJ1-5; D gene: TRBD1; V gene: TRBV2; CDR3 DNA: TGTGCCTCATCCCGGGACAGGGGCGGCAATCAGCCCCAGCATTTT; CDR3 protein: CASSRDRGGNQPQHF
CDR3 length: 13; clone size: .; J gene: TRBJ2-1; D gene: .; V gene: TRBV12-3/TRBV12-4; CDR3 DNA: TGTGCCAGCAGCCTTTGGGTGGCGGTTGAGCAGTTCTTC; CDR3 protein: CASSLWVAVEQFF
CDR3 length: 16; clone size: .; J gene: TRBJ1-2; D gene: TRBD1; V gene: TRBV11-2; CDR3 DNA: TGTGCCAGCAGCCAGCCGGTAACAGGGGGCGCAAAAGGCTACACCTTC; CDR3 protein: CASSQPVTGGAKGYTF
CDR3 length: 13; clone size: .; J gene: TRBJ1-2; D gene: .; V gene: TRBV2; CDR3 DNA: TGTGCCAGCAGTGAATCGGGGGATCGGGGCTACACCTTC; CDR3 protein: CASSESGDRGYTF
CDR3 length: 13; clone size: .; J gene: TRBJ1-2; D gene: TRBD1; V gene: TRBV5-4; CDR3 DNA: TGTGCCAGCAGCTTGGCCGACAGGGGAGGCTACACCTTC; CDR3 protein: CASSLADRGGYTF
CDR3 length: 14; clone size: .; J gene: TRBJ1-4; D gene: .; V gene: TRBV19; CDR3 DNA: TGTGCCAGTAGTGTCTTGGCAAGTTTAGAAAAACTGTTTTTT; CDR3 protein: CASSVLASLEKLFF
CDR3 length: 16; clone size: .; J gene: TRBJ2-7; D gene: TRBD2; V gene: TRBV6-5; CDR3 DNA: TGTGCCAGCAGTTCCCTGACTAGCGGGAGAGGTGGCGAGCAGTACTTC; CDR3 protein: CASSSLTSGRGGEQYF
CDR3 length: 15; clone size: .; J gene: TRBJ2-7; D gene: TRBD2; V gene: TRBV28; CDR3 DNA: TGTGCCAGCAGTTTATGGACTAGCGGTGGAGACGAGCAGTACTTC; CDR3 protein: CASSLWTSGGDEQYF
CDR3 length: 16; clone size: once; J gene: TRBJ1-3; D gene: .; V gene: TRBV19; CDR3 DNA: TGTGCCAGTAGTCCCGAAGACTGGAGCTCTGGAAACACCATATATTTT; CDR3 protein: CASSPEDWSSGNTIYF
CDR3 length: 17; clone size: .; J gene: TRBJ2-1; D gene: TRBD2; V gene: TRBV15; CDR3 DNA: TGTGCCACCAGCAGAGGGGACGGGGGGGCCTCCTACAATGAGCAGTTCTTC; CDR3 protein: CATSRGDGGASYNEQFF
CDR3 length: 14; clone size: .; J gene: TRBJ2-1; D gene: .; V gene: TRBV4-3; CDR3 DNA: TGCGCCAGCAGCCAAGGGGACAAGGACGGGGAGCAGTTCTTC; CDR3 protein: CASSQGDKDGEQFF
CDR3 length: 14; clone size: .; J gene: TRBJ2-5; D gene: TRBD2; V gene: TRBV6-5; CDR3 DNA: TGTGCCAGCAGAGGTGGACTAGTCGGAGAGACCCAGTACTTC; CDR3 protein: CASRGGLVGETQYF
CDR3 length: 13; clone size: few; J gene: TRBJ1-4; D gene: .; V gene: TRBV11-2; CDR3 DNA: TGTGCCAGCAGCCGCGCGGCTGGTGAAAAACTGTTTTTT; CDR3 protein: CASSRAAGEKLFF
CDR3 length: 14; clone size: .; J gene: TRBJ2-1; D gene: .; V gene: TRBV6-1; CDR3 DNA: TGTGCCAGCAGTGAAACGAGGACTAACAATGAGCAGTTCTTC; CDR3 protein: CASSETRTNNEQFF
CDR3 length: 16; clone size: .; J gene: TRBJ1-4; D gene: .; V gene: TRBV6-6; CDR3 DNA: TGTGCCAGCAGTTCACAAGGGGTGACATTAAATGAAAAACTGTTTTTT; CDR3 protein: CASSSQGVTLNEKLFF
CDR3 length: 15; clone size: .; J gene: TRBJ1-5; D gene: .; V gene: TRBV11-2; CDR3 DNA: TGTGCCAGCAGCGTCGTGGGGGGGGGCAATCAGCCCCAGCATTTT; CDR3 protein: CASSVVGGGNQPQHF
CDR3 length: 16; clone size: once; J gene: TRBJ1-6; D gene: TRBD1; V gene: TRBV5-1; CDR3 DNA: TGCGCCAGCAGCTTGGAACAGGGGAGATGGGGGTCACCCCTCCACTTT; CDR3 protein: CASSLEQGRWGSPLHF
CDR3 length: 14; clone size: once; J gene: TRBJ2-3; D gene: TRBD1; V gene: TRBV3-1/TRBV3-2; CDR3 DNA: TGTGCCAGCAGCCGAGGTGCGACAGGGGATACGCAGTATTTT; CDR3 protein: CASSRGATGDTQYF
CDR3 length: 11; clone size: .; J gene: TRBJ2-5; D gene: .; V gene: TRBV29-1; CDR3 DNA: TGCAGCGTTGATATGTCCGGGACTCTAGACTTC; CDR3 protein: CSVDMSGTLDF
CDR3 length: 15; clone size: .; J gene: TRBJ2-3; D gene: .; V gene: TRBV6-4; CDR3 DNA: TGTGCCAGCAGTGACCGCCAACGCGGCTCAGATACGCAGTATTTT; CDR3 protein: CASSDRQRGSDTQYF
CDR3 length: 13; clone size: .; J gene: TRBJ1-3; D gene: .; V gene: TRBV19; CDR3 DNA: TGTGCCACCAGGGTATCTGCTGGAAACACCATATATTTT; CDR3 protein: CATRVSAGNTIYF
CDR3 length: 13; clone size: .; J gene: TRBJ2-1; D gene: TRBD2; V gene: TRBV10-2; CDR3 DNA: TGCGCCAGCAGACTAGCGGGGTACAATGAGCAGTTCTTC; CDR3 protein: CASRLAGYNEQFF
CDR3 length: 15; clone size: .; J gene: TRBJ2-5; D gene: .; V gene: TRBV28; CDR3 DNA: TGTGCCAGCAGTTTATTTGCAGCCGCCAGGGAGACCCAGTACTTC; CDR3 protein: CASSLFAAARETQYF
CDR3 length: 12; clone size: once; J gene: TRBJ1-1; D gene: TRBD1; V gene: TRBV28; CDR3 DNA: TGTGCCAGCAGCCAACGGGACAGGGGAGCTTTCTTT; CDR3 protein: CASSQRDRGAFF
CDR3 length: 13; clone size: .; J gene: TRBJ2-3; D gene: TRBD1; V gene: TRBV29-1; CDR3 DNA: TGCAGCGTTCTTCAGGGGGGCACAGATACGCAGTATTTT; CDR3 protein: CSVLQGGTDTQYF
CDR3 length: 13; clone size: once; J gene: TRBJ1-2; D gene: .; V gene: TRBV12-3/TRBV12-4; CDR3 DNA: TGTGCCAGCAGTTTGGGGACTGCGCTCGGCTACACCTTC; CDR3 protein: CASSLGTALGYTF
CDR3 length: 19; clone size: .; J gene: TRBJ2-7; D gene: .; V gene: TRBV11-2; CDR3 DNA: TGTGCCAGCAGCTTACTAAACACGGGTCGGGTAACTCCTTTTGACGAGCAGTACTTC; CDR3 protein: CASSLLNTGRVTPFDEQYF
CDR3 length: 15; clone size: .; J gene: TRBJ2-1; D gene: TRBD2; V gene: TRBV4-2; CDR3 DNA: TGTGCCAGCAGCCAAGACCGGGAGGGCCGGGATGAGCAGTTCTTC; CDR3 protein: CASSQDREGRDEQFF
CDR3 length: 15; clone size: .; J gene: TRBJ1-2; D gene: .; V gene: TRBV5-1; CDR3 DNA: TGCGCCAGCAGCTTAAACAACTTCAGGGGTGGTGGCTACACCTTC; CDR3 protein: CASSLNNFRGGGYTF
CDR3 length: 15; clone size: .; J gene: TRBJ2-1; D gene: TRBD1; V gene: TRBV5-6; CDR3 DNA: TGTGCCAGCAGCCCCAGACAGGGCCCCTACAATGAGCAGTTCTTC; CDR3 protein: CASSPRQGPYNEQFF
CDR3 length: 14; clone size: .; J gene: TRBJ1-1; D gene: .; V gene: TRBV7-2; CDR3 DNA: TGTGCCAGCAGCTGGGACATAATGAACACTGAAGCTTTCTTT; CDR3 protein: CASSWDIMNTEAFF
CDR3 length: 13; clone size: .; J gene: TRBJ1-5; D gene: .; V gene: TRBV9; CDR3 DNA: TGTGCCAGCAGCGTAGGATCTAGGCAGCCCCAGCATTTT; CDR3 protein: CASSVGSRQPQHF
CDR3 length: 13; clone size: .; J gene: TRBJ2-7; D gene: TRBD2; V gene: TRBV29-1; CDR3 DNA: TGCAGCGTCCGGACTAGCGGGGGGTACGAGCAGTACTTC; CDR3 protein: CSVRTSGGYEQYF
CDR3 length: 12; clone size: .; J gene: TRBJ2-5; D gene: TRBD1; V gene: TRBV5-1; CDR3 DNA: TGCGCCAGCAGTTGGGACAGTGAGACCCAGTACTTC; CDR3 protein: CASSWDSETQYF
CDR3 length: 11; clone size: .; J gene: TRBJ2-1; D gene: .; V gene: TRBV20-1; CDR3 DNA: TGCAGTGCTTACCTGAGGATTGAGCAGTTCTTC; CDR3 protein: CSAYLRIEQFF
CDR3 length: 14; clone size: .; J gene: TRBJ2-1; D gene: TRBD2; V gene: TRBV5-4; CDR3 DNA: TGTGCCAGCAGCTTGGGCGGGAGCAACAATGAGCAGTTCTTC; CDR3 protein: CASSLGGSNNEQFF
CDR3 length: 15; clone size: .; J gene: TRBJ2-7; D gene: TRBD2; V gene: TRBV9; CDR3 DNA: TGTGCCAGCAGCGCGGGACTAGCGGCTACCTACGAGCAGTACTTC; CDR3 protein: CASSAGLAATYEQYF
CDR3 length: 18; clone size: .; J gene: TRBJ2-3; D gene: TRBD2; V gene: TRBV30; CDR3 DNA: TGTGCCTGGAGTGCTTTTAGCGGGAGTTTTGAGGAAACAGATACGCAGTATTTT; CDR3 protein: CAWSAFSGSFEETDTQYF
CDR3 length: 15; clone size: .; J gene: TRBJ2-6; D gene: TRBD1; V gene: TRBV19; CDR3 DNA: TGTGCCAGTAGTACCGGGACAGGGAGGGCCAACGTCCTGACTTTC; CDR3 protein: CASSTGTGRANVLTF